Sequencing of this T cell receptor (beta chain) was carried out in a study of blood T cell repertoires in COVID-19. Trimming took 2 bases from V and 0 from J, leaving 4 bases between them. Germline V lookup: CDR1 SGHVS, CDR2 FQNEAQ. The CDR3 spans 13 residues. Per the original methods: By means of reference gene primer amplification, nucleated cell counts were estimated. Using immunoSEQ multiplex PCR, the repertoire was profiled, and TCRdb retains in-frame clones only, with some absent. V, J and clone size derive from that table, while D and trimming were established from the DNA sequence. Found here are 200,000 to 250,000 clones, around nine tenths of them singletons; the top ten hold 5.5% to 9%.

Material: peripheral blood. The chain has TRBV7-8 and TRBJ1-1; D is uncertain. The receptor's source is a woman in her 70s with active or convalescent COVID-19. Here the CDR3 DNA reads TGTGCCAGCAGCTTATTAATGAACACTGAAGCTTTCTTT. It translates to CASSLLMNTEAFF.